Sequencing of this TCR beta chain was carried out in a study of patients and donors after allogeneic stem cell transplantation. The V end was cut by 4 bases, the J end by 3 bases, with 13 bases between. The germline gives CDR1 SQVTM, CDR2 ANQGSEA. The CDR3 length is 14 residues. There are many counts of this clonotype. From the RT-PCR reads, TCRdb called clonotypes with MiXCR, one entry per CDR3 protein. In the table there are 150,000 to 200,000 distinct CDR3 sequences, approximately 24% of which are singletons. V usage is TRBV29-1 and J usage is TRBJ1-5; D not certain. Sequencing was done on a sample of blood, either unsorted or a sorted T cell fraction (not recorded which). The source of this sequence is a human donor who was either an allogeneic HSCT recipient or a stem cell or donor lymphocyte infusion donor (not recorded which). It is not recorded whose cells these are; they may come from a transplant donor. This CDR3 reads CSVVLSGSNQPQHF. Written as DNA, the CDR3 is TGCAGCGTTGTTCTTTCGGGGTCCAATCAGCCCCAGCATTTT.